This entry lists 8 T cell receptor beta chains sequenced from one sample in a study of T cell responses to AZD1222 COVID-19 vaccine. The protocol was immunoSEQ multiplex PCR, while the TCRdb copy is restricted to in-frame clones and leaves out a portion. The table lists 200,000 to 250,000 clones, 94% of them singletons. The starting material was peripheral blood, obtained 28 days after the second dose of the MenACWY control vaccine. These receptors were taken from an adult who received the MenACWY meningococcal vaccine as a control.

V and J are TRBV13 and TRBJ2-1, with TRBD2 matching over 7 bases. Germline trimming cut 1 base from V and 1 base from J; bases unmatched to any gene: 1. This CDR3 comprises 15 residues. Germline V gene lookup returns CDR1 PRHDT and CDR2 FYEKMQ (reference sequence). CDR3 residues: CASSLEAGSYNEQFF. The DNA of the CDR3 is TGTGCCAGCAGCTTAGAAGCGGGGTCCTACAATGAGCAGTTCTTC.

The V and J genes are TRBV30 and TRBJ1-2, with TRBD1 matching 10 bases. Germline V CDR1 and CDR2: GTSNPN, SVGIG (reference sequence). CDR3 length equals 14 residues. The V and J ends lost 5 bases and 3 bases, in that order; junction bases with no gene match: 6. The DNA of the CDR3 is TGTGCCTGGGAGACCGGGACAGGGGACTATGGCTACACCTTC. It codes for CAWETGTGDYGYTF.

For the CDR3, the DNA is TGTGCCAGTAGTATGGAGCGGGCGGGGACGAATGAGCAGTTCTTC. As protein: CASSMERAGTNEQFF. The chain is built from TRBV19 and TRBJ2-1; TRBD2 might be the D (6 bases). This CDR3 region has 15 residues. V lost 3 bases to trimming and J lost 7 bases, with 16 bases between them. Germline assignment: CDR1 LNHDA and CDR2 SQIVND (reference sequence).

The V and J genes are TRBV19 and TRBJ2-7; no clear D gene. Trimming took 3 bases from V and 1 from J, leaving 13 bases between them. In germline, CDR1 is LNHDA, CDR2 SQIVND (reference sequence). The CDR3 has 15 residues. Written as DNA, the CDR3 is TGTGCCAGTAGTATTGCTGAGAAGTCGTCCTACGAGCAGTACTTC. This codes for CASSIAEKSSYEQYF.

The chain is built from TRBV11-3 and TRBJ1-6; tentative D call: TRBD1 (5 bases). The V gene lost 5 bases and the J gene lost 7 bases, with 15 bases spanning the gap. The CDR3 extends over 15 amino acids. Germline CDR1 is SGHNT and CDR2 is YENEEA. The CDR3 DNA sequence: TGTGCCAGCAGCGAGGATGGGGGGTCCAATTCACCCCTCCACTTT. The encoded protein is CASSEDGGSNSPLHF.

The CDR3 region is CASRPEGRITEAFF. CDR3 sequence (DNA): TGTGCCAGTAGACCCGAGGGGAGGATTACTGAAGCTTTCTTT. The J gene is TRBJ1-1, the V gene TRBV19; D perhaps matches TRBD1 (5 bases). Germline assignment: CDR1 LNHDA and CDR2 SQIVND (reference sequence). V lost 6 bases and J 5 bases, leaving 16 bases between the germline ends. This CDR3 has 14 amino acids.

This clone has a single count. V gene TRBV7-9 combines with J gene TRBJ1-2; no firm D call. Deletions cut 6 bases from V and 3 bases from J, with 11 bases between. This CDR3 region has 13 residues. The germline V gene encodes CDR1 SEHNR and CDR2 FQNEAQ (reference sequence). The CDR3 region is CASSTSPDYGYTF. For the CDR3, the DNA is TGTGCCAGCAGTACTTCCCCGGACTATGGCTACACCTTC.

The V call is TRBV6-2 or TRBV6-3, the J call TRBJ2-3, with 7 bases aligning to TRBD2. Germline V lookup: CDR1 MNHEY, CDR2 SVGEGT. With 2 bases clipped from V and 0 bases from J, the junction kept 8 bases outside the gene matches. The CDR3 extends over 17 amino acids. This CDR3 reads CASSYRTSRGSTDTQYF. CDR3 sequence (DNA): TGTGCCAGCAGTTACCGCACCTCGCGGGGGAGCACAGATACGCAGTATTTT.